Reported below is one T cell receptor beta chain. Its binding antigen is unknown. Nothing much larger sits one base from this clone, and base qualities are not available. From cysteine to phenylalanine, the CDR3 is 16 amino acids long. This entry keeps only the CDR3 DNA: 48 bases, framed from base 1. CDR1 SEHNR and CDR2 FQNEAQ are derived from the germline V gene (reference sequence). V is reduced by 6 bases and J by 1 base, leaving a spacing of 18 bases between them. This specimen comes from a study of blood T cell repertoires in COVID-19 (TCRdb year 2020). About the full investigation: Samples covering the acute and convalescent phases of COVID-19 were provided by collaborators in the United States, Italy and Spain. The repertoires were made available in a free public database intended to serve as a resource for research on the immune response to SARS-CoV-2. A de-identified subject ID, COVID-19 status, age in years and sex were almost always included in the sample metadata. Deeply sampled blood TCRbeta repertoires from subjects exposed to, actively infected with, or recovered from COVID-19 were included in the dataset. The material from the prospective study consisted of cDNA or gDNA derived from T cells, B-cell-depleted T cells, or PBMCs. Samples were obtained from the ongoing ImmuneRACE study (first 160 participants) and from over 1,000 subjects provided by 6 global collaborators. Where available, HLA class I and class II types were taken from metadata supplied by the sample provider and were not determined by assay-based typing.

General findings and caveats noted by the study authors: The quantity of clinical and demographic metadata differed by source and by participant and was supplied without curation.

Each collaborating institution followed its own protocols to collect whole blood in K2EDTA tubes. For TCRbeta analysis, collaborators shipped samples as frozen whole blood, isolated PBMCs, or DNA extracted from either of those sample types. TCRbeta CDR3 regions were amplified from genomic DNA using the immunoSEQ Assay, a bias-controlled multiplex PCR. As for how the authors treated the data: Within the assay, amplification of reference gene primers was used to estimate how many nucleated cells each sample contained. To quantify the absolute abundance of each unique TCRbeta CDR3 rearrangement, sequence reads were collapsed and filtered. For each sample, productive Simpson clonality was calculated by taking the square root of Simpson's diversity index across productive rearrangements. Here the immuneACCESS table is served through TCRdb, limited to in-frame sequences with V and J called. Missing clones are a known gap in these copies; in checked studies unresolved V genes cover under half, and the rest lacks a known reason. V, J and clone size are taken as reported in that table, and D and trimming were inferred from the DNA itself. In this sample the table shows 210,000 or so clones, approximately 91% of which occur a single time. The biggest ten clones account for about 7% of the sample.

Sample: peripheral blood. The TCR comes from a man between 40 and 49 years old with acute or convalescent COVID-19. The chain is assembled from TRBV7-9 and TRBJ1-1, with a tentative D gene TRBD1 over 6 matching bases. This receptor carries the CDR3 CASSSNRVWRNTEAFF. The DNA reads TGTGCCAGCAGTTCAAACAGGGTTTGGAGGAACACTGAAGCTTTCTTT.